This T cell receptor beta chain came from a study of T cells in localized non-small cell lung cancer. Notes on the study in general: Overall survival was longer when the density of T cells in the blood was higher. The greatest T cell clonality was found in uninvolved adjacent lung (higher than in tumor).

A remark on this clone: The antigen is not known.

Deletions cut 0 bases from V and 8 bases from J, with 16 bases between. The CDR3 totals 16 residues. Per germline, CDR1 MNHEY and CDR2 SVGAGI. Produced via immunoSEQ multiplex PCR; TCRdb's table is partial and in-frame only. Of about 16,000 clones in the sample, roughly 89% were seen once. The chain couples TRBV6-5 to TRBJ1-4, with D hard to call. This TCR was sampled from a woman aged 40-69 years with stage III lung adenocarcinoma. The material was peripheral blood mononuclear cells, obtained before any cancer treatment. This CDR3 is CASSYSKLPKIEKLFF. The CDR3 region has the DNA TGTGCCAGCAGTTACTCGAAACTACCAAAGATCGAAAAACTGTTTTTT.